This T cell receptor beta chain was recovered during a study of long-term antiretroviral therapy in people with HIV. The libraries were made with immunoSEQ v3.0 at survey level. Using immunoSEQ multiplex PCR, the repertoire was profiled, and TCRdb retains in-frame clones only, with some absent. The table records tens of thousands of clones, roughly 84% of them present only once. This clone occurred a few times. This CDR3 contains 13 residues. V shed 8 bases and J shed 2 bases, with 12 bases lying between them. Germline loops: CDR1 SEHNR, CDR2 FQNEAQ (reference sequence). The clonotype originates from a man aged 18-30 years with HIV. The sequenced sample was unsorted PBMCs, obtained 0.2 years before starting antiretroviral therapy. This chain links TRBV7-9 with TRBJ1-1; no reliable D call. The CDR3 loop is CASYSPTNTEAFF. Written as DNA, the CDR3 is TGTGCCAGCTACTCCCCCACTAACACTGAAGCTTTCTTT.